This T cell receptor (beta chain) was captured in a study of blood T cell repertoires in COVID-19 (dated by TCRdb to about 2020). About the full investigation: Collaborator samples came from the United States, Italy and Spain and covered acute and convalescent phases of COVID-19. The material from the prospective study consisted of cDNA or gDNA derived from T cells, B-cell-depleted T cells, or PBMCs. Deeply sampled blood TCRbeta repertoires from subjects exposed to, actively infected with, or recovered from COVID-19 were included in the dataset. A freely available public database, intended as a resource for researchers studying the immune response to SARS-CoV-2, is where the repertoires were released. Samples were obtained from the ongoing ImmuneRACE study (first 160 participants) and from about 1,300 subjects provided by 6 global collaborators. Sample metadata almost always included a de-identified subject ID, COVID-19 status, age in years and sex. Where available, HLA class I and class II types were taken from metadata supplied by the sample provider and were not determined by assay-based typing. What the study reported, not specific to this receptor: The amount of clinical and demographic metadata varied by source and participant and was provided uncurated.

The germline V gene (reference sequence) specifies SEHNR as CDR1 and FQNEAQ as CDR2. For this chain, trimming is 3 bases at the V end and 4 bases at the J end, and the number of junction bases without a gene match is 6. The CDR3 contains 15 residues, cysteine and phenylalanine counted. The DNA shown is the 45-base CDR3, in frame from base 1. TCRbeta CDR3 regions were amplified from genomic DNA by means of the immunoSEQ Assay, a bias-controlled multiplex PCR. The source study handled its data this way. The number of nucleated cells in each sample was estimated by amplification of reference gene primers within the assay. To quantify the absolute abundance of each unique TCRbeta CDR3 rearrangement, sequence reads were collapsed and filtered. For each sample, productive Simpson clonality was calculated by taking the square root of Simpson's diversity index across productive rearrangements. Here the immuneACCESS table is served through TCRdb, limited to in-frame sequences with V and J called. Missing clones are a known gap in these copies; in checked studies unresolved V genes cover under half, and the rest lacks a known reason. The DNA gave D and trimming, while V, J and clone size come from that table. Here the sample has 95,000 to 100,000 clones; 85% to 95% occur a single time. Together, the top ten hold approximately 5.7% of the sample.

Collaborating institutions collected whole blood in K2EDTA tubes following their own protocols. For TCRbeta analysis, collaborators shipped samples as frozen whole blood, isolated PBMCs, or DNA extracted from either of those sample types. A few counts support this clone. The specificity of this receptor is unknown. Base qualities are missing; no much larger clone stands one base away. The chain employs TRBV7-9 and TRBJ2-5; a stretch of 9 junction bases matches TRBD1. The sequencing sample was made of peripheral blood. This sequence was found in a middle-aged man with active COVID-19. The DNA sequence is TGTGCCAGCAGCTTCGGACAGGGGCACGGAGAGACCCAGTACTTC. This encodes CASSFGQGHGETQYF. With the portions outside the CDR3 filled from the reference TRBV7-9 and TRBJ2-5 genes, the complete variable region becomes DTGVSQNPRHKITKRGQNVTFRCDPISEHNRLYWYRQTLGQGPEFLTYFQNEAQLEKSRLLSDRFSAERPKGSFSTLEIQRTEQGDSAMYLCASSFGQGHGETQYFGPGTRLLVL.